This is a list of T cell receptor beta chains from one sample in a study of CD8 T cells in ankylosing spondylitis. TCRdb recomputed calls from the 5' RACE reads with MiXCR, one row per CDR3 protein. The table lists fewer than 150,000 distinct CDR3 sequences, approximately 7.4% of them singletons. Sequences were obtained from blood, either unsorted or a sorted T cell fraction (not recorded which). The receptors originated from a female donor with ankylosing spondylitis or in good health (not recorded which). The CDR3 runs from the conserved cysteine through the conserved F or W. The D gene is left open where the match is weak. Clone size appears in some rows only: once, few, many, or a class for an expanded clone.

>TRBD1|many|TRBV5-1|TRBJ2-1
TGCGCCAGCAGCCTGAGGGTGACAGGGGGCATCAATGAGCAGTTCTTC
CASSLRVTGGINEQFF
>NA|many|TRBV28|TRBJ2-2
TGTGCCAGCAGTTTTAGTGCGCGGGCCGAGAACACCGGGGAGCTGTTTTTT
CASSFSARAENTGELFF
>NA|many|TRBV5-1|TRBJ2-7
TGCGCCAGCAGCGCGCCGGGACGGTCCCGCGAGCAGTACTTC
CASSAPGRSREQYF
>NA|many|TRBV12-5|TRBJ1-1
TGTGCTAGTGGTTACGGGATGGGGGACACTGAAGCTTTCTTT
CASGYGMGDTEAFF
>NA|many|TRBV12-3/TRBV12-4|TRBJ2-2
TGTGCCAGCAGGGGGACAACGGGGACCGGGGAGCTGTTTTTT
CASRGTTGTGELFF
>TRBD1|many|TRBV4-1|TRBJ1-4
TGCGCCAGCAGCCAAGATCTTGTAGACAGGGGGATTACTAATGAAAAACTGTTTTTT
CASSQDLVDRGITNEKLFF
>NA|many|TRBV5-1|TRBJ2-1
TGCGCCAGCAGCTTGGAGCCGGGGCCGGCCAGCAATGAGCAGTTCTTC
CASSLEPGPASNEQFF
>NA|many|TRBV7-2|TRBJ1-2
TGTGCCAGCAGCTTAAACAGGGTCTATGGCTACACCTTC
CASSLNRVYGYTF
>NA|many|TRBV7-2|TRBJ2-7
TGTGCCAGCAGCTTAGTACACAGGACCCAGCAGTACTTC
CASSLVHRTQQYF
>NA|many|TRBV7-9|TRBJ2-7
TGTGCCAGCAGTTATGGTGGGGGAGAGCCCTACGAGCAGTACTTC
CASSYGGGEPYEQYF
>NA|many|TRBV5-1|TRBJ1-1
TGCGCCAGCAGCTTGGGACACGGGTCGAACACTGAAGCTTTCTTT
CASSLGHGSNTEAFF
>TRBD1|once|TRBV3-1|TRBJ1-2
TGTGCCACCAGCCTTTTGGACAGGGGCCCTCTCTATGGCCACACCTTC
CATSLLDRGPLYGHTF
>TRBD1|NA|TRBV2|TRBJ1-2
TGTGCCAGCACGGGGGACAGTTACTATGGCTACACCTTC
CASTGDSYYGYTF
>TRBD2|few|TRBV7-6|TRBJ2-1
TGTGCCAGCAGCTACCGGGCTAGCGGGGTGGGCGAGCAGTTCTTC
CASSYRASGVGEQFF
>NA|many|TRBV5-1|TRBJ2-1
TGCGCCAGCAGCTTGGTGGGGTCCTACAATGAGCAGTTCTTC
CASSLVGSYNEQFF
>TRBD2|many|TRBV30|TRBJ2-5
TGTGCCTGGAGTTCGGACAGACTAGCGGAAGAGACCCAGTACTTC
CAWSSDRLAEETQYF
>NA|many|TRBV7-9|TRBJ2-1
TGTGCCAGCAGCTTAGGACAGGTCAATGAGCAGTTCTTC
CASSLGQVNEQFF
>NA|many|TRBV12-3/TRBV12-4|TRBJ1-1
TGTGCCAGCAGTCCCTCCGGGGGTGGGGGCGCTATTGAAGCTTTCTTT
CASSPSGGGGAIEAFF
>NA|many|TRBV4-1|TRBJ2-7
TGCGCCAGCAGCCAAGGGGAGAGGACCTACGAGCAGTACTTC
CASSQGERTYEQYF
>NA|many|TRBV5-1|TRBJ1-5
TGCGCCAGCAGCTTGGCCGGCCTCGGGAGCAATCAGCCCCAGCATTTT
CASSLAGLGSNQPQHF
>TRBD1|many|TRBV12-3/TRBV12-4|TRBJ2-7
TGTGCCAGCATGGACAGGGGCACCTACGAGCAGTACTTC
CASMDRGTYEQYF
>TRBD2|many|TRBV12-3/TRBV12-4|TRBJ2-3
TGTGCCAGCAGCGATAGCGGGGCTAGCACAGATACGCAGTATTTT
CASSDSGASTDTQYF
>NA|NA|TRBV15|TRBJ1-5
TGTGCCACCAGCGTAGAGATCGCAGCGTCGGCGGGTGCAGGTCAGCCCCAGCATTTT
CATSVEIAASAGAGQPQHF
>NA|many|TRBV7-9|TRBJ2-1
TGTGCCAGCAGCCCGTTAGCAGGATACAATGAGCAGTTCTTC
CASSPLAGYNEQFF
>NA|many|TRBV7-8|TRBJ1-3
TGTGCCAGCAGCTTACAGGGTGTGGGAAACACCATATATTTT
CASSLQGVGNTIYF
>NA|many|TRBV25-1|TRBJ1-2
TGTGCCAGCAGTCGACTCTATGGCTACACCTTC
CASSRLYGYTF
>NA|many|TRBV5-1|TRBJ2-7
TGCGCCAGCAGCTTGGGCCAACAGGGCTCCGAGCAGTACTTC
CASSLGQQGSEQYF
>NA|many|TRBV29-1|TRBJ1-1
TGCAGCGTTGGTTGGACTCTGAACACTGAAGCTTTCTTT
CSVGWTLNTEAFF
>NA|few|TRBV7-2|TRBJ2-2
TGTGCCAGCAGCTTAGACCCTAGAGGCGGGGAGCTGTTTTTT
CASSLDPRGGELFF
>TRBD2|many|TRBV9|TRBJ2-7
TGTGCCAGCAGCTTAAGCGGGGGGGCCTACGAGCAGTACTTC
CASSLSGGAYEQYF
>NA|many|TRBV3-1|TRBJ1-1
TGTGCCAGCAGCCAATTATGGGCGAACACTGAAGCTTTCTTT
CASSQLWANTEAFF
>NA|many|TRBV2|TRBJ1-1
TGTGCCAGCAGTGAAGGGGAAGGCATCTGGAACACTGAAGCTTTCTTT
CASSEGEGIWNTEAFF
>NA|NA|TRBV29-1|TRBJ2-1
TGCAGCGTTGGGCAGGCTTACAATGAGCAGTTCTTC
CSVGQAYNEQFF
>NA|many|TRBV7-2|TRBJ2-7
TGTGCCAGCACCACGGGGGCTTTGAGCTCCTACGAGCAGTACTTC
CASTTGALSSYEQYF
>NA|few|TRBV6-1|TRBJ2-6
TGTGCCAGCAGTGAAATACAAACCTCTGGGGCCAACGTCCTGACTTTC
CASSEIQTSGANVLTF
>NA|many|TRBV2|TRBJ2-5
TGTGCCAGCAGTGATGGGCAGTCGGAACAAGAGACCCAGTACTTC
CASSDGQSEQETQYF
>NA|many|TRBV9|TRBJ2-5
TGTGCCAGCAGCGTAGCTACGGCGGAGGGGGAGACCCAGTACTTC
CASSVATAEGETQYF
>NA|many|TRBV28|TRBJ2-7
TGTGCCAGCAGTCCCCCTCTAGCGCACTCCTACGAGCAGTACTTC
CASSPPLAHSYEQYF
>NA|many|TRBV3-1|TRBJ2-1
TGTGCCAGCAGTCATGGGCCGTCATGGGAGCAGTTCTTC
CASSHGPSWEQFF
>NA|many|TRBV7-2|TRBJ1-6
TGTGCCAGCAGCCCGCAGGGCGATAATTCACCCCTCCACTTT
CASSPQGDNSPLHF
>NA|many|TRBV4-1|TRBJ1-5
TGCGCCAGCAGCCAAGAGGTAACAGGGTTGGAGCCCCAGCATTTT
CASSQEVTGLEPQHF
>NA|many|TRBV7-9|TRBJ1-1
TGTGCCAGCAGCTGGACACAGTCGGACACTGAAGCTTTCTTT
CASSWTQSDTEAFF
>TRBD1|many|TRBV6-5|TRBJ1-1
TGTGCCAGCAGTTACTCGAGGACAGGGAAGAAGTCTGAAGCTTTCTTT
CASSYSRTGKKSEAFF
>NA|many|TRBV20-1|TRBJ1-4
TGCGGAATGGAGGTGGAAGGCGAAAAACTGTTTTTT
CGMEVEGEKLFF